A single count supports the clone carrying this T cell receptor beta chain. Per the germline V gene, CDR1 is SQVTM and CDR2 is ANQGSEA. The junction had 1 base not matched to a gene; V was cut back by 6 bases and J by 3 bases. This CDR3 has 14 amino acids. Sequencing was performed with immunoSEQ multiplex PCR; in TCRdb, only in-frame clones are kept and a portion is missing. The sample has some 150,000 clones, 87% seen once. The data originate from a study of cytomegalovirus exposure and HLA in healthy donors. The TCR was taken from a man aged 18 to 29 in good health and CMV-seropositive. The specimen sequenced was PBMCs. V is TRBV29-1 and J is TRBJ2-1, with 14 bases that match TRBD2. As DNA, the CDR3 is TGCAGCGTGGGGACTAGCGGGAGCTACAATGAGCAGTTCTTC. Amino acid sequence: CSVGTSGSYNEQFF.